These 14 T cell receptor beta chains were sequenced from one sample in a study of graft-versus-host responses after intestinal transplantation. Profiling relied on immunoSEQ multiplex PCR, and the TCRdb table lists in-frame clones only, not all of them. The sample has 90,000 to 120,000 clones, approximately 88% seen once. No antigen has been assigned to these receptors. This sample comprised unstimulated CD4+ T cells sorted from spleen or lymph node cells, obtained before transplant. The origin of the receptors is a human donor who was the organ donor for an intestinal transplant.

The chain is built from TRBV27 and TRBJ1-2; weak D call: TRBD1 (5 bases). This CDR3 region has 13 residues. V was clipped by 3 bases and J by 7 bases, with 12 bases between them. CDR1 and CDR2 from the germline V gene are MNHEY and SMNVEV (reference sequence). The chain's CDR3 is CASSFRLGGGYTF. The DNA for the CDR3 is TGTGCCAGCAGTTTTCGCTTGGGGGGTGGCTACACCTTC.

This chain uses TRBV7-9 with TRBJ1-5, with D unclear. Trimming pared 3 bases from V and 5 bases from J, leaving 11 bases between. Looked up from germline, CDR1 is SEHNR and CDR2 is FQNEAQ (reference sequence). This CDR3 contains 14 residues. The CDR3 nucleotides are TGTGCCAGCAGCTTTCAAGGCTACGATCAGCCCCAGCATTTT. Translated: CASSFQGYDQPQHF. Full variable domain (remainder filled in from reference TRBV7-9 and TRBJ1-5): DTGVSQNPRHKITKRGQNVTFRCDPISEHNRLYWYRQTLGQGPEFLTYFQNEAQLEKSRLLSDRFSAERPKGSFSTLEIQRTEQGDSAMYLCASSFQGYDQPQHFGDGTRLSIL.

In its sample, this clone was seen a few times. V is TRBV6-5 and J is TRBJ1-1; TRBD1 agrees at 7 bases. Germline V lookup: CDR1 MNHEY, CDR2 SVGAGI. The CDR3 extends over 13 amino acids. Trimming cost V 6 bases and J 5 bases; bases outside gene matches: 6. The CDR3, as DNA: TGTGCCAGCAGCCAACAGGGGAGTACTGAAGCTTTCTTT. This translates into CASSQQGSTEAFF.

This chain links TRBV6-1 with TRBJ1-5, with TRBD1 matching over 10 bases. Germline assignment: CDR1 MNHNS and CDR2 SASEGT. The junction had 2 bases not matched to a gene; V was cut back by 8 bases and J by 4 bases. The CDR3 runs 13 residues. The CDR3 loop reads CASRQGANQPQHF. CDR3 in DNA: TGTGCCAGCCGACAGGGGGCGAATCAGCCCCAGCATTTT.

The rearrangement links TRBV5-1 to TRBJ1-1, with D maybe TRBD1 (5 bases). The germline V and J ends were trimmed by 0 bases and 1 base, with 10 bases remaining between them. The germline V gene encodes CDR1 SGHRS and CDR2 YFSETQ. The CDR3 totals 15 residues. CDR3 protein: CASSLVPGTNTEAFF. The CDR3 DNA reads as TGCGCCAGCAGCTTGGTTCCGGGGACGAACACTGAAGCTTTCTTT.

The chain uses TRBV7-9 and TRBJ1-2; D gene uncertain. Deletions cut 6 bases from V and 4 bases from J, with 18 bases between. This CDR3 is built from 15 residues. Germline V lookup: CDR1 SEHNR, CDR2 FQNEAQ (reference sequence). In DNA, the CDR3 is TGTGCCAGCAGGGCCTCAATCAGCCCGGGCTATGGCTACACCTTC. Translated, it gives CASRASISPGYGYTF.

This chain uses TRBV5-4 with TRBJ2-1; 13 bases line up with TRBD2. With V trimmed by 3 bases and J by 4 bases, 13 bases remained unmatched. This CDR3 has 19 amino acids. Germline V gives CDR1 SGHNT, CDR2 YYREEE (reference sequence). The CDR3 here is CASSSTPGLAGRRYNEQFF. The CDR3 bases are TGTGCCAGCAGCTCCACACCGGGACTAGCGGGACGACGTTACAATGAGCAGTTCTTC.

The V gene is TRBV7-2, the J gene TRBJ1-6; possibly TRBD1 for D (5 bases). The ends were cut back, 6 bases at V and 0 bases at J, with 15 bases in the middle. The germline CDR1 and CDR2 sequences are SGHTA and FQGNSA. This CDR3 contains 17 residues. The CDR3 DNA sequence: TGTGCCAGCAGGTGGGACCGTCTAAGCTCCTATAATTCACCCCTCCACTTT. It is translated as CASRWDRLSSYNSPLHF.

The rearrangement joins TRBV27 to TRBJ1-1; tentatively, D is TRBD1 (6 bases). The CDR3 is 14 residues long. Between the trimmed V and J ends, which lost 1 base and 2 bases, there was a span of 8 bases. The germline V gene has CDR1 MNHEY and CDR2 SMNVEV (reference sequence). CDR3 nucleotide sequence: TGTGCCAGCAGTTTATTCAGGGGCAACACTGAAGCTTTCTTT. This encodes CASSLFRGNTEAFF.

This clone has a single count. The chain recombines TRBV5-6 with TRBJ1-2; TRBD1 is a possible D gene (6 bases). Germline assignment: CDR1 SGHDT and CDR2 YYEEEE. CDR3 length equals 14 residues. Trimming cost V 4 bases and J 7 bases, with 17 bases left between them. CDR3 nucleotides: TGTGCCAGCAGCCTGGAGGTCTTCAGGGGTGGCTACACCTTC. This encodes CASSLEVFRGGYTF. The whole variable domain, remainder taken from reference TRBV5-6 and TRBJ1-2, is DAGVTQSPTHLIKTRGQQVTLRCSPKSGHDTVSWYQQALGQGPQFIFQYYEEEERQRGNFPDRFSGHQFPNYSSELNVNALLLGDSALYLCASSLEVFRGGYTFGSGTRLTVV.

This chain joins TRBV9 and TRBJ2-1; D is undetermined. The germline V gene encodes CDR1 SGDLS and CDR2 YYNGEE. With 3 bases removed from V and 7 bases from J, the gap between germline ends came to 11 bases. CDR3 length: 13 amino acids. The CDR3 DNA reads TGTGCCAGCAGCGCCGCAGTCGGGAATGAGCAGTTCTTC. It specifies CASSAAVGNEQFF. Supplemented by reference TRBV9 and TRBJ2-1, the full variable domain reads DSGVTQTPKHLITATGQRVTLRCSPRSGDLSVYWYQQSLDQGLQFLIQYYNGEERAKGNILERFSAQQFPDLHSELNLSSLELGDSALYFCASSAAVGNEQFFGPGTRLTVL.

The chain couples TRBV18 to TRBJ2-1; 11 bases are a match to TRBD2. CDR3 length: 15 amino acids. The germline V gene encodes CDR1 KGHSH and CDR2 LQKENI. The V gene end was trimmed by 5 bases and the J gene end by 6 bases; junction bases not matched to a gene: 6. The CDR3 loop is CASSLTGTSGNEQFF. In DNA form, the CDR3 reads TGTGCCAGCTCATTGACCGGGACTAGCGGCAATGAGCAGTTCTTC.

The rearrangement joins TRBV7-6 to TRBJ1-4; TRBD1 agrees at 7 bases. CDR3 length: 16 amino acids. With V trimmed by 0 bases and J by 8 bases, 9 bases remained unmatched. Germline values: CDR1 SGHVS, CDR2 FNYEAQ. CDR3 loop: CASSLARTGVREKLFF. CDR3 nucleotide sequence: TGTGCCAGCAGCTTAGCGCGTACAGGGGTCCGCGAAAAACTGTTTTTT.

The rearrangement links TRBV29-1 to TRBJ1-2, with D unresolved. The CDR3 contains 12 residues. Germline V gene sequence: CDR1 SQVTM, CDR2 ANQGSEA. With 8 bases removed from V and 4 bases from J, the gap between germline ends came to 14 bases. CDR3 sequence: CSSADYLYGYTF. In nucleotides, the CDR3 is TGCAGCAGCGCGGATTACCTCTATGGCTACACCTTC.